This T cell receptor (beta chain) was documented in a study of blood T cell repertoires in COVID-19. Overall study: COVID-19 samples from acute and convalescent phases originated in the United States, Italy and Spain. Nucleic acid was either cDNA or gDNA, and it came from T cells, B-cell-depleted T cells, or PBMCs.

Per germline, CDR1 MNHEY and CDR2 SVGAGI. Trimming cost V 4 bases and J 8 bases, with 13 bases left between them. The CDR3 sequence is 13 residues long. As originally analysed: Estimated nucleated cell counts came from reference gene primer amplification. The repertoire was sequenced with immunoSEQ multiplex PCR; TCRdb's copy has only in-frame clones and lacks some. V, J and clone size derive from that table, while D and trimming were established from the DNA sequence. The data hold approximately 52,000 clones, with roughly 90% observed a single time. This clone was observed a handful of times. The rearrangement joins TRBV6-5 to TRBJ2-3; D remains unclear. Specimen: peripheral blood. The clonotype originates from a man aged 55 to 70 with acute or convalescent COVID-19. The CDR3 sequence: CASSSPGDGTQYF. CDR3 DNA sequence: TGTGCCAGCAGTTCACCAGGTGACGGTACGCAGTATTTT.